This paragraph reports one T cell receptor beta chain. The junction does not match germline at one end; this may be a read error. Semi-nested PCR with Nested Universal Primer A followed constant-region reverse priming of full-length variable regions. Each CDR3 protein is one row after TCRdb ran MiXCR on the 5' RACE reads. The sample has about 57,000 distinct CDR3 sequences, about 26% seen once. CDR1 is SGHRS and CDR2 is YFSETQ in the germline V gene. The CDR3 has 14 residues. Tregs were sorted as CD4+CD25+CD127-/low cells. Sequenced material: tumor-infiltrating Tregs sorted from the breast tumor. The clonotype was recovered from a female donor with breast cancer. The V gene is TRBV5-1, the J gene TRBJ1-1, with TRBD1 as a possible D gene (5 bases). The CDR3 region is CTSSPGTVLTEAFF. CDR3 bases: TGCACCAGCAGCCCTGGGACGGTTCTGACTGAAGCTTTCTTT.